One and the same sample provided the 23 T cell receptor beta chains below, sequenced in a study of T cells in Graves' hyperthyroidism and ophthalmopathy. The source material, RNA transcripts, was used to amplify TCR beta CDR3 regions. A first-round RT-PCR of the TCR CDR3 used the HTBI primer set. Each CDR3 protein gets one entry after TCRdb re-called the multiplex PCR reads with MiXCR. The sample comprises approximately 200,000 distinct CDR3 sequences, about 18% of which are singletons, and 35% to 50% rests with the top ten. Sequencing was carried out using blood. The receptors here all came from a middle-aged man with Graves' hyperthyroidism.

This clonotype came up many times. The chain couples TRBV7-2 to TRBJ1-5; D is ambiguous. Germline V lookup: CDR1 SGHTA, CDR2 FQGNSA. The CDR3 sequence is 13 residues long. Trimming took 1 base from V and 6 from J, leaving 7 bases between them. The CDR3 is CASSLDLRQPQHF. The CDR3 DNA sequence: TGTGCCAGCAGCTTAGATTTACGTCAGCCCCAGCATTTT.

This clonotype was seen ten or more times. The V gene is TRBV20-1, the J gene TRBJ2-7; 10 positions agree with TRBD1. This CDR3 spans 14 amino acids. V shed 4 bases, J shed 7 bases, and the junction held 10 bases outside the gene matches. Per germline, CDR1 DFQATT and CDR2 SNEGSKA (reference sequence). Written as DNA, the CDR3 is TGCAGTGCTAAACCCCGGGACAGGGGATGGGAGCAGTACTTC. It yields the protein CSAKPRDRGWEQYF.

This clonotype was seen repeatedly, ten times or more. This chain uses TRBV2 with TRBJ2-5; the D gene could be TRBD1 or TRBD2 (5 bases each). This CDR3 is built from 12 residues. The germline gives CDR1 SNHLY, CDR2 FYNNEI. V lost 2 bases and J 5 bases, leaving 6 bases between the germline ends. The CDR3 sequence: CASSEWGETQYF. DNA of the CDR3: TGTGCCAGCAGTGAATGGGGGGAGACCCAGTACTTC.

This clonotype was counted only a few times. This chain connects TRBV5-5 to TRBJ1-1; D not resolved. Germline CDR1 SGHKS, CDR2 YYEKEE (reference sequence). V was shortened by 0 bases and J by 2 bases, with 14 bases between the two germline ends. This CDR3 is built from 16 residues. Here the CDR3 reads CASSLAIVRANTEAFF. CDR3 nucleotides: TGTGCCAGCAGCTTGGCCATCGTTCGGGCTAACACTGAAGCTTTCTTT.

The chain carries TRBV30 and TRBJ1-1; no clear D. This CDR3 has 15 amino acids. Germline V gives CDR1 GTSNPN, CDR2 SVGIG (reference sequence). V shed 5 bases and J shed 5 bases, with 21 bases lying between them. CDR3 in amino acids: CAWETRSVAMTEAFF. For the CDR3, the DNA is TGTGCCTGGGAAACAAGGAGCGTGGCAATGACTGAAGCTTTCTTT.

The chain uses TRBV12-3 or TRBV12-4 and TRBJ2-5; a weak D match, TRBD1 (5 bases). V was cut by 5 bases and J by 0 bases, with 13 bases left in between. The CDR3 is made up of 15 amino acids. CDR3 nucleotides: TGTGCCAGCAGTGAGGACACACGGCACCAAGAGACCCAGTACTTC. Translating gives CASSEDTRHQETQYF.

This clonotype was recorded at least ten times. The chain links TRBV3-1 to TRBJ1-6; D not resolved. Between the trimmed V and J ends, which lost 3 bases and 9 bases, there was a span of 6 bases. This CDR3 has 12 residues. Germline V lookup: CDR1 LGHDT, CDR2 YNNKEL (reference sequence). CDR3 sequence (DNA): TGTGCCAGCAGCCACGAAGGTTCACCCCTCCACTTT. Its translation is CASSHEGSPLHF. The whole variable domain, remainder taken from reference TRBV3-1 and TRBJ1-6, is DTAVSQTPKYLVTQMGNDKSIKCEQNLGHDTMYWYKQDSKKFLKIMFSYNNKELIINETVPNRFSPKSPDKAHLNLHINSLELGDSAVYFCASSHEGSPLHFGNGTRLTVT.

Ten or more counts support this clonotype. The chain carries TRBV5-1 and TRBJ2-2; the match to TRBD1 covers 9 bases. Germline-derived CDR1 and CDR2 are SGHRS and YFSETQ. Trimming removed 5 bases from V and 2 bases from J; junction bases left unmatched: 4. The CDR3 has 15 residues. This chain's CDR3 is CASRETGGNTGELFF. The CDR3 DNA follows: TGCGCCAGCAGGGAGACAGGGGGAAACACCGGGGAGCTGTTTTTT. Full variable domain (remainder filled in from reference TRBV5-1 and TRBJ2-2): KAGVTQTPRYLIKTRGQQVTLSCSPISGHRSVSWYQQTPGQGLQFLFEYFSETQRNKGNFPGRFSGRQFSNSRSEMNVSTLELGDSALYLCASRETGGNTGELFFGEGSRLTVL.

This clonotype was picked up many times. The chain recombines TRBV12-3 or TRBV12-4 with TRBJ2-1; 9 positions agree with TRBD2. This CDR3 contains 15 residues. V lost 3 bases, J lost 7 bases, and 7 bases stayed unmatched. CDR3 nucleotide sequence: TGTGCCAGCAGTTTGAGGCGGGGGGGCGTGAATGAGCAGTTCTTC. It translates to CASSLRRGGVNEQFF.

Worth noting for this clonotype: A read error may explain this, as a much larger clone is one base away. V is TRBV7-2 and J is TRBJ2-1, with D possibly matching TRBD2 (5 bases). This CDR3 has 13 residues. The germline CDR1 and CDR2 sequences are SGHTA and FQGNSA. The CDR3 DNA reads as TGTGCCAGCAGCCTAATGGGGAGCAATAAGCAGTTCTTC. Translated, it gives CASSLMGSNKQFF.

The rearrangement links TRBV29-1 to TRBJ2-7; 8 bases are shared with TRBD1. The CDR3 spans 13 residues. Germline V gives CDR1 SQVTM, CDR2 ANQGSEA. J gave up 9 bases and V 4 bases, and 11 bases lay outside the gene matches. CDR3 in amino acids: CSVGGTGGSWQYF. The CDR3 coding sequence is TGCAGCGTTGGTGGGACAGGAGGCTCGTGGCAGTACTTC.

Many counts were recorded for this clonotype. The V gene is TRBV6-1, the J gene TRBJ2-7; TRBD1 matches 7 bases. The CDR3 has 15 residues. The trim removed 8 bases at V and 0 bases at J, leaving 10 bases unmatched. Germline V CDR1 and CDR2: MNHNS, SASEGT. As DNA, the CDR3 is TGTGCCAGCTTGTCAGGGACAGCGAGCTCCTACGAGCAGTACTTC. It codes for CASLSGTASSYEQYF.

The table lists this clonotype with many counts. The chain recombines TRBV30 with TRBJ2-5; D gene unclear. Per the germline V gene, CDR1 is GTSNPN and CDR2 is SVGIG (reference sequence). Between the trimmed V and J ends, which lost 1 base and 0 bases, there was a span of 6 bases. This CDR3 is 13 amino acids long. CDR3 sequence (DNA): TGTGCCTGGAGTGATATGTACCAAGAGACCCAGTACTTC. Protein product: CAWSDMYQETQYF.

This clonotype was counted ten times or more. The rearrangement joins TRBV28 to TRBJ2-7; 8 nucleotides align to TRBD1. The CDR3 consists of 14 residues. Germline lookup yields CDR1 MDHEN and CDR2 SYDVKM. The trim removed 6 bases at V and 4 bases at J, leaving 8 bases unmatched. The CDR3 sequence is CASSHGTGFYEQYF. The CDR3 DNA reads as TGTGCCAGCAGCCACGGGACAGGCTTTTACGAGCAGTACTTC.

This clonotype was detected ten times or more. The chain carries TRBV4-3 and TRBJ1-1, with 8 positions matching TRBD1. The germline gives CDR1 LGHNA, CDR2 YSLEER. This CDR3 region has 14 residues. With V trimmed by 3 bases and J by 5 bases, 5 bases remained unmatched. The CDR3 protein is CASSQDTGGTEAFF. CDR3 DNA: TGCGCCAGCAGCCAGGACACAGGGGGGACTGAAGCTTTCTTT.

V usage is TRBV11-2 and J usage is TRBJ2-3, with 9 bases matching TRBD2. Germline CDR1 and CDR2: SGHAT and FQNNGV. The CDR3 has 16 residues. The V gene end was trimmed by 1 base and the J gene end by 4 bases; junction bases not matched to a gene: 6. CDR3 sequence: CASSLVGGGGPDTQYF. The CDR3 DNA is TGTGCCAGCAGCTTAGTCGGCGGGGGGGGTCCAGATACGCAGTATTTT.

This clonotype was found a few times. This chain uses TRBV13 with TRBJ2-2; D gene ambiguous. V shed 4 bases and J shed 4 bases, with 10 bases lying between them. Germline loops: CDR1 PRHDT, CDR2 FYEKMQ (reference sequence). The CDR3 length is 14 residues. The CDR3 DNA reads as TGTGCCAGCAGCTCCCACTATTCCACCGGGGAGCTGTTTTTT. This translates into CASSSHYSTGELFF.

This clonotype showed up many times. The gene calls are TRBV2 and TRBJ1-5, with D maybe TRBD1 (6 bases). CDR1 is SNHLY, CDR2 FYNNEI, per germline. The length of the CDR3 is 13 residues. Trimming cost V 6 bases and J 3 bases, with 9 bases left between them. The CDR3, as DNA: TGTGCCAGCAGGCGGGACACCAATCAGCCCCAGCATTTT. Protein sequence: CASRRDTNQPQHF.

The chain couples TRBV7-9 to TRBJ2-7; 7 nucleotides line up with TRBD2. The CDR3 is 14 residues long. Trimming at V came to 5 bases and at J to 1 base, leaving 5 bases not matched to a gene. CDR1 is SEHNR, CDR2 FQNEAQ, per germline (reference sequence). The CDR3 here is CASSPLAESYEQYF. In DNA, the CDR3 is TGTGCCAGCAGCCCTCTAGCGGAGTCCTACGAGCAGTACTTC.

The V and J genes are TRBV4-2 and TRBJ1-2; D not certain. Trimming shortened V by 0 bases and J by 2 bases, and 4 bases separated the two germline ends. From germline, CDR1 is LGHNA and CDR2 YNFKEQ. This CDR3 spans 13 amino acids. The CDR3 coding sequence is TGTGCCAGCAGCCAAGATCCCAACTATGGCTACACCTTC. The encoded protein is CASSQDPNYGYTF.

This clonotype occurred many times. The J gene is TRBJ2-5, the V gene TRBV7-2; D may be TRBD2 (5 bases). V was clipped by 3 bases and J by 2 bases, with 7 bases between them. CDR1 SGHTA and CDR2 FQGNSA come from the germline V gene. The CDR3 extends over 13 amino acids. CDR3 loop: CASSLRVQETQYF. CDR3 DNA sequence: TGTGCCAGCAGCTTGAGGGTACAAGAGACCCAGTACTTC.

This clonotype was seen a handful of times. With a much larger clone just one base away, this may be a read error. The V call is TRBV12-3 or TRBV12-4, the J call TRBJ2-2; TRBD1 aligns across 7 bases. This CDR3 spans 13 amino acids. J was trimmed by 6 bases and V by 8 bases; bases with no gene match: 6. CDR3 DNA sequence: TGTGCCAGCCGCCAGGGGGTGTCCGGGGAGCTGTTTTTT. Translated: CASRQGVSGELFF.

This clonotype was counted between two and nine times. The rearrangement uses TRBV14 and TRBJ2-4; either TRBD1 or TRBD2 may fit D (5 bases each). This CDR3 has 12 residues. V lost 0 bases and J lost 12, with 9 bases in between. CDR1 is SGHDN, CDR2 FVKESK, per germline. This chain's CDR3 is CASSQDWGSQYF. In DNA form, the CDR3 reads TGTGCCAGCAGCCAAGATTGGGGGAGTCAGTACTTC.